The 19 T cell receptor beta chains in this list originate from one sample, sequenced in a study of tumor-infiltrating lymphocytes in oesophageal squamous cell carcinoma (dated by TCRdb to between 2015 and 2016). The receptor library was made with PCR. Sequencing relied on an Illumina HiSeq 2000. TCRdb reprocessed the public reads (quality trimming at Q25 with fastp, clone calling with MiXCR) and kept in-frame beta chains. Entries that share a CDR3 protein sequence are merged under the most common genes and DNA. The sample table lists 15,000 to 25,000 distinct CDR3 sequences, 40% to 45% of them with a count of one. The top ten hold roughly 14% of the sample. The sample comprised normal esophageal tissue next to the tumor. Receptor source: a male donor with esophageal squamous cell carcinoma.

J is TRBJ2-1 and V is TRBV24-1, with 7 bases lining up with TRBD2. V was pared by 2 bases and J by 6 bases, with 9 bases of the junction left unmatched. Germline loops: CDR1 KGHDR, CDR2 SFDVKD. There are 16 residues in the CDR3. The CDR3 DNA reads as TGTGCCACCAGTGATTATACTCGCGGGAGATCCAATGAGCAGTTCTTC. Its translation: CATSDYTRGRSNEQFF.

With respect to this clonotype: The CDR3 carries no conserved terminal phenylalanine or tryptophan, so it likely arises from a read error. The DNA is omitted, as the CDR3 cannot be located on it reliably, and the CDR3 follows TCRdb's listing. The genes are TRBV10-1 and TRBJ1-1; the listed D gene, TRBD1, was not tested against the DNA. Per germline, CDR1 WNHNN and CDR2 SYGVQD (reference sequence). Termini included, the CDR3 measures 12 amino acids. The CDR3 spells CASSGTSSTSGQ.

This clonotype was detected ten times or more. The chain couples TRBV28 to TRBJ2-1; weak D call: TRBD2 (6 bases). V was pared by 3 bases and J by 1 base, with 13 bases between. This CDR3 has 16 amino acids. CDR1 is MDHEN and CDR2 is SYDVKM in the germline V gene. In DNA, the CDR3 is TGTGCCAGCAGTTTCTGGCGGGAAGAATCCTACAATGAGCAGTTCTTC. It codes for CASSFWREESYNEQFF.

In this sample, this clonotype turned up once. This chain uses TRBV10-2 with TRBJ2-3, with 7 positions matching TRBD2. The V gene's germline CDR1 is WSHSY and CDR2 SAAADI. This CDR3 is built from 17 residues. The trim removed 4 bases at V and 0 bases at J, leaving 10 bases unmatched. Written as DNA, the CDR3 is TGCGCCAGCAGTGGATCCCTCGGGAGGTCTAGCACAGATACGCAGTATTTT. Translated: CASSGSLGRSSTDTQYF.

Notes on this clonotype: No conserved phenylalanine or tryptophan is present at the end of the CDR3, so a read error is the likely explanation. The DNA is omitted, as the CDR3 cannot be located on it reliably, and the CDR3 follows TCRdb's listing. The chain combines TRBV7-8 with TRBJ2-6; no DNA check was done on the table's D call, TRBD2. The CDR3 is 14 residues long, counting both termini. CDR1 is SGHVS and CDR2 is FQNEAQ in the germline V gene. CDR3 amino acids: CASSLGTNEQFFGP.

The chain combines TRBV7-6 with TRBJ2-1; the match to TRBD2 covers 11 bases. The closer fit of TRBJ2-7 to the DNA end suggests the J call may be wrong. The germline V gene has CDR1 SGHVS and CDR2 FNYEAQ. CDR3 length: 18 amino acids. This CDR3 reads CASSLVFSGRVSYNEQYF. CDR3 DNA sequence: TGTGCCAGCAGCTTAGTATTTAGCGGGAGGGTCTCCTACAATGAGCAGTACTTC.

This clonotype was found many times. At one boundary the junction diverges from the germline segment, which might be a read error. The gene calls are TRBV12-3 or TRBV12-4 and TRBJ1-5, with 10 bases that match TRBD1. This CDR3 has 15 amino acids. CDR3 sequence reads: CACSDTGQGNQPQHF. The CDR3 DNA reads as TGTGCCTGCAGCGACACGGGACAGGGGAATCAGCCCCAGCATTTT.

This clonotype has a count of ten or more. V is TRBV11-2 and J is TRBJ1-1; D not resolved. From germline, CDR1 is SGHAT and CDR2 FQNNGV. The CDR3 is made up of 13 amino acids. The germline V and J ends were trimmed by 5 bases and 5 bases, with 12 bases remaining between them. In DNA form, the CDR3 reads TGTGCCAGCAGCACCCAAGAAGGGACTGAAGCTTTCTTT. It specifies CASSTQEGTEAFF. The whole variable domain, filled in from reference TRBV11-2 and TRBJ1-1, reads EAGVAQSPRYKIIEKRQSVAFWCNPISGHATLYWYQQILGQGPKLLIQFQNNGVVDDSQLPKDRFSAERLKGVDSTLKIQPAKLEDSAVYLCASSTQEGTEAFFGQGTRLTVV.

This clonotype was seen only once. The chain has TRBV7-9 and TRBJ2-1; TRBD1 matches 8 bases. CDR3 size: 15 residues. Germline V lookup: CDR1 SEHNR, CDR2 FQNEAQ (reference sequence). V lost 3 bases to trimming and J lost 5 bases; unmatched junction nucleotides: 6. Written as DNA, the CDR3 is TGTGCCAGCAGCTTTCAGGGGGCGGGGAACAATGAGCAGTTCTTC. It translates to CASSFQGAGNNEQFF.

This clonotype occurred many times. V gene TRBV12-3 or TRBV12-4 combines with J gene TRBJ2-1, with D unclear. The last part of the DNA fits TRBJ2-7 better; the J call may be wrong. This CDR3 is 15 amino acids long. The CDR3 sequence: CASSFGDGTYNEQYF. Here the CDR3 DNA reads TGTGCCAGCAGTTTCGGTGACGGCACCTACAATGAGCAGTACTTC.

This clonotype has a handful of counts. The V and J genes are TRBV5-5 and TRBJ1-2, with 7 bases aligning to TRBD1. This CDR3 has 15 amino acids. J was trimmed by 2 bases and V by 0 bases; bases with no gene match: 4. The germline CDR1 and CDR2 sequences are SGHKS and YYEKEE (reference sequence). The CDR3 DNA reads TGTGCCAGCAGCTTGGTAAGGGGGCAGAACTATGGCTACACCTTC. Protein product: CASSLVRGQNYGYTF.

V is TRBV7-2 and J is TRBJ2-1; D not resolved. CDR1 is SGHTA and CDR2 is FQGNSA in the germline V gene. CDR3 length: 16 amino acids. Trimming took off 1 base at V and 1 base at J, with 11 bases between the two ends. Written as DNA, the CDR3 is TGTGCCAGCAGCTTAGTGGCAGGTTCTTCCTACAATGAGCAGTTCTTC. Protein sequence: CASSLVAGSSYNEQFF.

There are many counts of this clonotype. The V call is TRBV2, the J call TRBJ2-1; no reliable D call. Germline V gene lookup returns CDR1 SNHLY and CDR2 FYNNEI. The CDR3 spans 13 residues. Trimming shortened V by 5 bases and J by 1 base, and 6 bases separated the two germline ends. Here the CDR3 reads CASSSWSYNEQFF. The CDR3 DNA reads as TGTGCCAGCAGTTCTTGGTCCTACAATGAGCAGTTCTTC.

A word on this clonotype: No conserved phenylalanine or tryptophan ends this CDR3, so it is likely a read error. No DNA is shown, since the ends of the CDR3 on it are uncertain; the CDR3 is the one TCRdb lists. V usage is TRBV28 and J usage is TRBJ2-3; no DNA check was done on the table's D call, TRBD1. Germline assignment: CDR1 MDHEN and CDR2 SYDVKM. Both ends counted, the CDR3 spans 17 residues. This chain's CDR3 is CASSGGGQWNYGYTFGS.

The chain employs TRBV18 and TRBJ2-1; 10 nucleotides align to TRBD1. From germline, CDR1 is KGHSH and CDR2 LQKENI. The CDR3 is 15 amino acids. Trimming at V came to 6 bases and at J to 7 bases, leaving 9 bases not matched to a gene. The CDR3 reads CASSPRDRGQNEQFF. The CDR3 region has the DNA TGTGCCAGCTCTCCCAGGGACAGGGGTCAGAATGAGCAGTTCTTC.

This clonotype occurred many times. J is TRBJ2-5 and V is TRBV5-1; D may be TRBD1 or TRBD2 (5 bases each). CDR1 is SGHRS and CDR2 is YFSETQ in the germline V gene. Deletions cut 0 bases from V and 4 bases from J, with 10 bases between. CDR3 length equals 14 residues. CDR3 bases: TGCGCCAGCAGCTTGGCGGGACGAGGAGAGACCCAGTACTTC. Translated, it gives CASSLAGRGETQYF.

This clonotype was recorded many times. The chain carries TRBV19 and TRBJ2-6, with D perhaps TRBD2 (6 bases). CDR1 LNHDA and CDR2 SQIVND come from the germline V gene (reference sequence). CDR3 length: 17 amino acids. Trimming pared 5 bases from V and 0 bases from J, leaving 14 bases between. The CDR3 DNA follows: TGTGCCAGTAGTCTAGGGACTTCCCGCTCTGGGGCCAACGTCCTGACTTTC. As protein: CASSLGTSRSGANVLTF.

This chain links TRBV27 with TRBJ2-5; the match to TRBD1 covers 8 bases. The CDR3 loop spans 14 amino acids. J gave up 7 bases and V 10 bases, and 14 bases lay outside the gene matches. Germline CDR1 is MNHEY and CDR2 is SMNVEV (reference sequence). CDR3 DNA: TGTGCCACCCTTGCAGGGGGCTACCAGGGGACCCAGTACTTC. Its translation is CATLAGGYQGTQYF.

This clonotype came up many times. The rearrangement uses TRBV10-3 and TRBJ2-5; 12 positions match TRBD2. The CDR3 covers 16 residues. The germline CDR1 and CDR2 sequences are ENHRY and SYGVKD. Losses at the gene ends were 4 bases for V and 0 bases for J; bases not matched to a gene: 3. DNA for the CDR3: TGTGCCATCAGTGGGCTAGCGGGAGGGAACCAAGAGACCCAGTACTTC. Protein sequence: CAISGLAGGNQETQYF.